One TCR beta chain is described in this entry. The CDR3 extends over 16 amino acids. Assay used: immunoSEQ multiplex PCR; TCRdb lists only in-frame clones, some missing. The sample holds 95,000 to 100,000 clones; 90% are singletons and the top ten take around 1.5%. This specimen belongs to a study of OX40 agonist ivuxolimab in advanced cancers. The receptor comes from an adult with an advanced solid tumor such as melanoma, head and neck, liver or kidney cancer. This specimen consisted of CD4+ or CD8+ T cells sorted from blood, obtained in a trial of the OX40 agonist ivuxolimab. The chain joins TRBV21-1 to TRBJ2-3. TRBV21-1 is shown as a pseudogene. The CDR3 sequence: CASSSKAESSTDTQYF. The CDR3 DNA reads as TGTGCCAGCAGCAGTAAGGCCGAATCTAGCACAGATACGCAGTATTTT.